A selection of T cell receptor beta chains follows, all from one sample in a study of blood T cell repertoires in COVID-19. Generated by immunoSEQ multiplex PCR, the TCRdb table keeps only in-frame clones and is missing some. The table shows just under 300,000 clones, with approximately 86% occurring only once. Input material: peripheral blood. The receptors were sampled from a man aged 70-80 years with acute or convalescent COVID-19. CDR3s leave out the opening cysteine and the closing phenylalanine or tryptophan.

CDR3 length	V gene	J gene	CDR3 protein
12	TRBV28	TRBJ1-4	ASSSPGGSEKLF
13	TRBV5-1	TRBJ1-3	ASSLAPGTGNTIY
13	TRBV7-8	TRBJ1-4	ASSSDTATNEKLF
15	TRBV5-6	TRBJ2-2	ASSLGQRGAPTGELF
13	TRBV19	TRBJ2-5	ASSLGLPFVETQY
12	TRBV7-9	TRBJ2-3	ASSLGGGSDTQY
12	TRBV29-1	TRBJ1-1	SVEVSGGRTEAF
12	TRBV27	TRBJ1-6	ASSFQIGNSPLH
16	TRBV2	TRBJ2-1	ASSGSSGLAGGFSEQF
12	TRBV25-1	TRBJ2-3	ASTAGLSTDTQY
9	TRBV7-2	TRBJ2-1	ASSVYNEQF
10	TRBV7-2	TRBJ1-1	ASNHGVTEAF
11	TRBV5-6	TRBJ1-4	ASSLNQGGKLF
12	TRBV7-2	TRBJ1-3	ASSPPGGINTIY
11	TRBV28	TRBJ1-2	ASSPAGNYGYT
13	TRBV7-2	TRBJ2-1	ASSSVADSYNEQF
14	TRBV25-1	TRBJ2-1	ASSEPRQGSYNEQF
14	TRBV4-2	TRBJ2-7	ASSQRWAGGGYEQY
13	TRBV18	TRBJ2-1	ASSHGTVSYNEQF
12	TRBV7-2	TRBJ1-1	ASSSGYPGTEAF
11	TRBV5-4	TRBJ2-1	ASRTGQGDEQF
12	TRBV5-6	TRBJ1-1	ASSLTTGTAEAF
13	TRBV5-1	TRBJ1-5	ASSLGTGVGQPQH
11	TRBV6-5	TRBJ2-5	ASSYSPPGTQY
9	TRBV28	TRBJ2-7	ASSHQLEQY
12	TRBV5-7	TRBJ2-7	ASRDRGGTYEQY
13	TRBV11-2	TRBJ2-2	ASSLGGQGTGELF
14	TRBV6-5	TRBJ2-3	ASSYLSGRGADTQY
13	TRBV19	TRBJ2-2	ASSLGQANTGELF
11	TRBV6-6	TRBJ2-7	ASTPSGSYEQY
12	TRBV28	TRBJ2-7	ASTPGQGAGEQY